This is a list of T cell receptor beta chains from one sample in a study of blood T cell repertoires in COVID-19. Data came from immunoSEQ multiplex PCR; TCRdb stores just in-frame clones and leaves some out. The sample has more than 85,000 clones, 84% seen once; the top ten hold roughly 7.9%. Material: peripheral blood. These receptors came from a woman of 80 years or more with active or convalescent COVID-19. CDR3s include the opening cysteine and the closing phenylalanine or tryptophan. A D gene is named only where the DNA matches it firmly. Clone size is stated in some rows and not others, as once, few, many or a class when expanded.

>TRBV3-1/TRBV3-2|-|TRBJ2-5|-
CASSQEPGAWETQYF
TGTGCCAGCAGCCAAGAGCCAGGGGCCTGGGAGACCCAGTACTTC
>TRBV11-3|-|TRBJ2-3|-
CASSLDASTDTQYF
TGTGCCAGCAGCTTAGACGCGAGCACAGATACGCAGTATTTT
>TRBV5-6|TRBD1|TRBJ2-7|-
CASSLTGVNAYEQYF
TGTGCCAGCAGCTTGACAGGGGTAAACGCTTACGAGCAGTACTTC
>TRBV11-3|TRBD1|TRBJ1-2|few
CASSLWDRGASNYGYTF
TGTGCCAGCAGCCTTTGGGACAGGGGGGCATCTAACTATGGCTACACCTTC
>TRBV15|-|TRBJ1-5|-
CATSSDFGQPQHF
TGTGCCACCAGCAGCGACTTTGGCCAGCCCCAGCATTTT
>TRBV5-1|-|TRBJ2-7|-
CASSPPRQSYEQYF
TGCGCCAGCAGCCCCCCCCGACAGAGCTACGAGCAGTACTTC
>TRBV19|-|TRBJ2-5|-
CASTRRGDGETQYF
TGTGCCAGTACAAGGAGGGGAGATGGAGAGACCCAGTACTTC
>TRBV5-1|-|TRBJ1-2|-
CASSEDSSNYGYTF
TGCGCCAGCAGCGAGGACAGTTCTAACTATGGCTACACCTTC
>TRBV2|-|TRBJ2-1|-
CASRQGTYNEQFF
TGTGCCAGCAGGCAGGGTACCTACAATGAGCAGTTCTTC
>TRBV10-3|-|TRBJ2-7|-
CAISESGTTYEQYF
TGTGCCATCAGTGAGTCAGGGACAACCTACGAGCAGTACTTC
>TRBV18|-|TRBJ2-7|-
CASSPQGLFSYEQYF
TGTGCCAGCTCACCTCAGGGTCTTTTTTCCTACGAGCAGTACTTC
>TRBV5-1|-|TRBJ1-4|-
CASSVGHLNEKLFF
TGCGCCAGCAGCGTGGGACACCTTAATGAAAAACTGTTTTTT
>TRBV7-3|TRBD2|TRBJ2-3|-
CASRTSGGWDTQYF
TGTGCCAGCAGAACTAGCGGGGGATGGGATACGCAGTATTTT
>TRBV7-6|TRBD1|TRBJ2-2|-
CASSLGQGGTGELFF
TGTGCCAGCAGCCTCGGACAGGGAGGCACCGGGGAGCTGTTTTTT
>TRBV7-3|TRBD2|TRBJ2-7|once
CASSLRSGGTSVTYEQYF
TGTGCCAGCAGCTTAAGATCAGGAGGGACTAGCGTTACCTACGAGCAGTACTTC
>TRBV3-1/TRBV3-2|-|TRBJ2-1|-
CASSAAGTHNEQFF
TGTGCCAGCAGCGCAGCCGGGACTCACAATGAGCAGTTCTTC
>TRBV28|TRBD2|TRBJ2-7|-
CASRTIREAPYEQYF
TGTGCCAGCAGAACAATCCGGGAGGCCCCCTACGAGCAGTACTTC
>TRBV7-9|-|TRBJ1-6|few
CASSPRAGEGNSPLHF
TGTGCCAGCAGCCCCCGGGCAGGGGAAGGCAATTCACCCCTCCACTTT
>TRBV28|TRBD2|TRBJ2-3|-
CASSSLAGRGADTQYF
TGTGCCAGCAGTTCCCTAGCGGGACGGGGCGCAGATACGCAGTATTTT
>TRBV19|TRBD2|TRBJ2-3|-
CASSPSGPTDTQYF
TGTGCCAGTAGTCCTAGCGGCCCCACAGATACGCAGTATTTT
>TRBV7-3|TRBD1|TRBJ1-6|-
CASSLVGAGQSSYNSPLHF
TGTGCCAGCAGCCTCGTGGGGGCGGGACAGAGCTCCTATAATTCACCCCTCCACTTT
>TRBV4-1|-|TRBJ1-2|-
CASSQEGGRNYGYTF
TGCGCCAGCAGCCAAGAGGGCGGGAGGAACTATGGCTACACCTTC
>TRBV5-1|TRBD1|TRBJ2-2|-
CASSFLPGGTGELFF
TGCGCCAGCAGCTTTCTTCCAGGGGGCACCGGGGAGCTGTTTTTT
>TRBV19|-|TRBJ2-2|-
CASSRPGAAEFGELFF
TGTGCCAGTAGTCGACCAGGGGCGGCCGAATTCGGGGAGCTGTTTTTT
>TRBV19|-|TRBJ1-5|-
CASSKRGGNQPQHF
TGTGCCAGTAGTAAGAGAGGGGGAAATCAGCCCCAGCATTTT
>TRBV11-1|-|TRBJ2-1|-
CASSLKGGAVYNEQFF
TGTGCCAGCAGCTTAAAGGGGGGGGCCGTATACAATGAGCAGTTCTTC